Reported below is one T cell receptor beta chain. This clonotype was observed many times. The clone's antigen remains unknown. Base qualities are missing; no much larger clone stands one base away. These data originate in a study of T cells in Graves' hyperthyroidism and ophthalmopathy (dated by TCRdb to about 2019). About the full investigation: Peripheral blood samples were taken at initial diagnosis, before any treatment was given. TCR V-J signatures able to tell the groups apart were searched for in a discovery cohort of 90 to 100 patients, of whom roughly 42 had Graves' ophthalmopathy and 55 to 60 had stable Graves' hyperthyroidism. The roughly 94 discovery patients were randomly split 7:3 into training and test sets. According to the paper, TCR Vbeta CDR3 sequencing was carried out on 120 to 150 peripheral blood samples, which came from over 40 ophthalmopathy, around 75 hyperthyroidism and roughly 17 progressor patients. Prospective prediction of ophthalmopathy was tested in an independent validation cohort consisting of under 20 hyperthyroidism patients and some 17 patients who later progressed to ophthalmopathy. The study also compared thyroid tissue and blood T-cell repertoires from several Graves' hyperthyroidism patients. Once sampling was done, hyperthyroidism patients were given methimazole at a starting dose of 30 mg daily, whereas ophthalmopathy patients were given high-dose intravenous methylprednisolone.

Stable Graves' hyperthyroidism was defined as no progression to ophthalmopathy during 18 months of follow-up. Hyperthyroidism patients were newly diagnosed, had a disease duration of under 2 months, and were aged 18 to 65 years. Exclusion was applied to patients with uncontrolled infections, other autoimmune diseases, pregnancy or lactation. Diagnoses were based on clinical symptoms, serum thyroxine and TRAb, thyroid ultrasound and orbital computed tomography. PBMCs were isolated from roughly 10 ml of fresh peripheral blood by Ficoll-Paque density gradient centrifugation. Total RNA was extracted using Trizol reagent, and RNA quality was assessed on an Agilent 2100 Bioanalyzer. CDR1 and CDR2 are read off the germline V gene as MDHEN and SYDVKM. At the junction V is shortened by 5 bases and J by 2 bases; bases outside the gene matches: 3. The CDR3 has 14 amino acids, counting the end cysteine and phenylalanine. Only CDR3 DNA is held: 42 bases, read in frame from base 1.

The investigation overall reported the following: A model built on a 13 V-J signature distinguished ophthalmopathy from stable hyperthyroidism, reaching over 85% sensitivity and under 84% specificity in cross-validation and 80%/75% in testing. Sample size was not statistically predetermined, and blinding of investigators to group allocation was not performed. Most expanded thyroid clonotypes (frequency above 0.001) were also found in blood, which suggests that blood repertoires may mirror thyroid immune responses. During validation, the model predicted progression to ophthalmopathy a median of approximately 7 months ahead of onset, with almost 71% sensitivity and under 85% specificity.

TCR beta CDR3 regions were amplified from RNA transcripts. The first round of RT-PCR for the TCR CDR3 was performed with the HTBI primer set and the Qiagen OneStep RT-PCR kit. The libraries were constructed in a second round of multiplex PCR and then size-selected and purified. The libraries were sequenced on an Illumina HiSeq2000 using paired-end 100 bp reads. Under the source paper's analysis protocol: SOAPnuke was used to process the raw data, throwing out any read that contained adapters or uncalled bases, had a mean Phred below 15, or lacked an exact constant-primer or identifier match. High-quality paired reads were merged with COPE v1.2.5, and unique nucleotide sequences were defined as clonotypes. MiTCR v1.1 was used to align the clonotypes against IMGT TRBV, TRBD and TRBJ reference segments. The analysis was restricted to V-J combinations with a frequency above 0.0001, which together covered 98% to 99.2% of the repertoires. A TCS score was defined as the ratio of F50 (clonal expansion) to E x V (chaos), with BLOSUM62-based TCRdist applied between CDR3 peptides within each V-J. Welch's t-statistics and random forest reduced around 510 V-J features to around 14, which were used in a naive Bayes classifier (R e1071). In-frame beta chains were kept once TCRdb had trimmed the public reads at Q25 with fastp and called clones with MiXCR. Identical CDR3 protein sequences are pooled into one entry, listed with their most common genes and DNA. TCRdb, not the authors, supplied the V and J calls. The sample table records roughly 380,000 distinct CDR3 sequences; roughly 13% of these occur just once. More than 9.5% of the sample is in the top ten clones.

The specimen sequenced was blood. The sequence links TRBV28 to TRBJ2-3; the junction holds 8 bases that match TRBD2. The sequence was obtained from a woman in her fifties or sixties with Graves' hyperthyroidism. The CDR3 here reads CASSSGSPTDTQYF. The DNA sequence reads TGTGCCAGCAGTAGCGGGAGCCCCACAGATACGCAGTATTTT.